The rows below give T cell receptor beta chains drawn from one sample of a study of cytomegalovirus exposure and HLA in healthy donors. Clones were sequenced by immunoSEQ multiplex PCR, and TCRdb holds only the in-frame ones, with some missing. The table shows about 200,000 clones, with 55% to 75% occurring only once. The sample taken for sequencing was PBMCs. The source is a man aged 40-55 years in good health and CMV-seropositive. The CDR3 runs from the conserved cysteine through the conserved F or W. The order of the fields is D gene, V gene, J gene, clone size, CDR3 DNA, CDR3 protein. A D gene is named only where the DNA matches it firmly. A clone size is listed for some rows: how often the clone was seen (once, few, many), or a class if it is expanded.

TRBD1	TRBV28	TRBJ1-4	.	TGTGCCAGCAGTCGACAGGGGGCAGCAAAACTGTTTTTT	CASSRQGAAKLFF
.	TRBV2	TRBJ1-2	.	TGTGCCAGCAGTGAGAGCCCGGGCGGGGGAAACTATGGCTACACCTTC	CASSESPGGGNYGYTF
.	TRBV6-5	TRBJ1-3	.	TGTGCCAGCTCTCCTGGAGGGGGGGGAATAAACACCATATATTTT	CASSPGGGGINTIYF
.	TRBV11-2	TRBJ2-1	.	TGTGCCACTACGACAGGTAATGAGCAGTTCTTC	CATTTGNEQFF
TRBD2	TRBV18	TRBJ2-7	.	TGTGCCAGCTCATCGAGCGGGGGCCTACTCTACGAGCAGTACTTC	CASSSSGGLLYEQYF
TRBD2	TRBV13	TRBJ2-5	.	TGTGCCAGCAGCCCTGGGACTAAGGGGACCCAGTACTTC	CASSPGTKGTQYF
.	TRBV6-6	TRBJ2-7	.	TGTGCCAGCAGCTCAGGCGTCTACGAGCAGTACTTC	CASSSGVYEQYF
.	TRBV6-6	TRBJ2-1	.	TGTGCCAGCAGTTACATCCCGCCCACGGCCTACAATGAGCAGTTCTTC	CASSYIPPTAYNEQFF
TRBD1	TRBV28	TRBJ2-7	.	TGTGCCAGCAGCCTTTTTCCTCGGACAGGGTACTACGAGCAGTACTTC	CASSLFPRTGYYEQYF
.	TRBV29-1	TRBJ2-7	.	TGCAGCGTGTCAGAGGCCTCCTACGAGCAGTACTTC	CSVSEASYEQYF
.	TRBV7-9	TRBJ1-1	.	TGTGCCAGCAGCCCGTTAGATACAGGCTCCACTGAAGCTTTCTTT	CASSPLDTGSTEAFF
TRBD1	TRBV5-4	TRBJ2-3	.	TGTGCCAGCAGCCTAAGGGGGCATACGCAGTATTTT	CASSLRGHTQYF
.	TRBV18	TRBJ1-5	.	TGTGCCAGCTCACCACAGGGTCTAGCAGTCAATCAGCCCCAGCATTTT	CASSPQGLAVNQPQHF
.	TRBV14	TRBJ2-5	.	TGTGCCAGCAGCCTTTCTACAGGGTGGGAGACCCAGTACTTC	CASSLSTGWETQYF
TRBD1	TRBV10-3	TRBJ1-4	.	TGTGCCATCAGTGAACGACAGGGGGACCGAGAAAAACTGTTTTTT	CAISERQGDREKLFF
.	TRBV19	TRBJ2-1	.	TGTGCCAGTAAAACTTGGTCAAGTGAGATCGGTGAGCAGTTCTTC	CASKTWSSEIGEQFF
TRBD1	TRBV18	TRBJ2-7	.	TGTGCCAGCTCACCCCTTCCGACAGGGGGCCGCAACGAGCAGTACTTC	CASSPLPTGGRNEQYF
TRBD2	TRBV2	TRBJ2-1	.	TGTGCCAGCAGTGAAGAAGGACGGGGGGGCTTTCATGAGCAGTTCTTC	CASSEEGRGGFHEQFF
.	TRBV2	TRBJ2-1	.	TGTGCCAGCAGTGATGCTAGAGGAACGAATGAGCAGTTCTTC	CASSDARGTNEQFF
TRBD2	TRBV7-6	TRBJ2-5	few	TGTGCCAGCAGCTTAGTAAGCGGGGCCGGGGCTCAGGAGACCCAGTACTTC	CASSLVSGAGAQETQYF
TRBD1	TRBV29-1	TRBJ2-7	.	TGCAGCGTTGCCGGGACAGCAAGCTCCTACGAGCAGTACTTC	CSVAGTASSYEQYF
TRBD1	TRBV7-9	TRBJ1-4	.	TGTGCCAGCAGCTTCCGACAGGGGGGAGGTGAAAAACTGTTTTTT	CASSFRQGGGEKLFF
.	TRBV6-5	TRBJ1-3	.	TGTGCCAGCAGTTACGGTCGGTTGGCTGGAAACACCATATATTTT	CASSYGRLAGNTIYF
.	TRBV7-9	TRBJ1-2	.	TGTTCCAGCAGCTTTGAGCCCCGGGGGGATGGCTACACCTTC	CSSSFEPRGDGYTF
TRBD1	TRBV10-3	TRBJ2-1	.	TGTGCCATCAGTGATTTCACAGGGGCCTACAATGAGCAGTTCTTC	CAISDFTGAYNEQFF
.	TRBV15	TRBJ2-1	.	TGTGCCACTTTACACGAGGGCTCCGGCTCCTACAATGAGCAGTTCTTC	CATLHEGSGSYNEQFF
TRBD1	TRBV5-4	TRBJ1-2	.	TGTGCCAGCAGCTCCCCAGGGGGCGGCTACACCTTC	CASSSPGGGYTF
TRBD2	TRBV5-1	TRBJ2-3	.	TGCGCCAGCAGCTTGGTTGCTAGCGGTCCGGCAGATACGCAGTATTTT	CASSLVASGPADTQYF
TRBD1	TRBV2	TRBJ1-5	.	TGTGCCAGGGGGACAGGGAAGGATCAGCCCCAGCATTTT	CARGTGKDQPQHF
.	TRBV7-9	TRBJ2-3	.	TGTGCCAGCAGCTTTTTAGGGGCAGATACGCAGTATTTT	CASSFLGADTQYF
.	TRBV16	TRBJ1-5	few	TGTGCCAGCAGCCAATCGACTACAGGGACGGGACAGCCCCAGCATTTT	CASSQSTTGTGQPQHF
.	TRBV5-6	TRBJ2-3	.	TGTGCCAGCAGCTTTCATCAAGATACGCAGTATTTT	CASSFHQDTQYF
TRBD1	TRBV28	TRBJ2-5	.	TGTGCCAGCAGTTCGAGGACAGGGCAAGAGACCCAGTACTTC	CASSSRTGQETQYF
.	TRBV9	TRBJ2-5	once	TGTGCCAGCAGCGTAGGGGTGAGCGTCCAAGAGACCCAGTACTTC	CASSVGVSVQETQYF
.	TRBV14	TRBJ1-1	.	TGTGCCAGCAGCCAAGGGGGGGGGCGGATGAACACTGAAGCTTTCTTT	CASSQGGGRMNTEAFF
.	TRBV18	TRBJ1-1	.	TGTGCCAGCTCACCAGGAGCGGCGAACACTGAAGCTTTCTTT	CASSPGAANTEAFF
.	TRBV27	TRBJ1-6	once	TGTGCCAGCAGTCCGAGACACGGCGAGGGCCCCCTCCACTTT	CASSPRHGEGPLHF
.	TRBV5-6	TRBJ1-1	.	TGTGCCAGCAGCTTAAGGGGAGGGGGTGTAAACACTGAAGCTTTCTTT	CASSLRGGGVNTEAFF
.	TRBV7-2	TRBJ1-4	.	TGTGCCAGCAGCTTAGGGGGAGGTGATGAAAAACTGTTTTTT	CASSLGGGDEKLFF
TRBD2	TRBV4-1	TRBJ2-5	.	TGCGCCAGCAGCCCCTTGGGACTAAGCGGGGGGCCCACGGGGACCCAGTACTTC	CASSPLGLSGGPTGTQYF
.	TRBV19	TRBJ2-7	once	TGTGCCAGTAAGAATCCCGGTACCTACGAGCAGTACTTC	CASKNPGTYEQYF
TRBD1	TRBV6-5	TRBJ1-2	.	TGTGCCAGCAGCCGGACAGGAGATGGCTACACCTTC	CASSRTGDGYTF
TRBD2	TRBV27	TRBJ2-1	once	TGTGCCAGCAGTCTCGGGGGGGGAAGTGAGCAGTTCTTC	CASSLGGGSEQFF
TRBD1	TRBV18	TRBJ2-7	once	TGTGCCAGCTCACCACCCCGGGACAGAGACTCCTACGAGCAGTACTTC	CASSPPRDRDSYEQYF
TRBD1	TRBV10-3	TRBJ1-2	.	TGTGCCACATGGACAGGGGTGGCCTACTATGGCTACACCTTC	CATWTGVAYYGYTF